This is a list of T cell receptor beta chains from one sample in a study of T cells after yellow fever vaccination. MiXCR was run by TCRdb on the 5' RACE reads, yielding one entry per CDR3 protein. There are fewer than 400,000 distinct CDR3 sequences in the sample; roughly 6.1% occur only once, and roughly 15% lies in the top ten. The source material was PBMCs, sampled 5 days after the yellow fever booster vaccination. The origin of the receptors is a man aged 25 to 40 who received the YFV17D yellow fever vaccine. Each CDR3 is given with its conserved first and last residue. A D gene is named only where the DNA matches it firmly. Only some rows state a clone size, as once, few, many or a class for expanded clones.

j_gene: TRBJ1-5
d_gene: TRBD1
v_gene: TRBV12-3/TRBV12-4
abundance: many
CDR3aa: CASSLGFTGGEPQHF
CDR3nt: TGTGCCAGCAGTTTAGGGTTCACAGGGGGCGAGCCCCAGCATTTT

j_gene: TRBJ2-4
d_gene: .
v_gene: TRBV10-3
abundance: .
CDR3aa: CAISPGSLAKNIQYF
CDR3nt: TGTGCCATCAGTCCAGGGTCACTAGCCAAAAACATTCAGTACTTC

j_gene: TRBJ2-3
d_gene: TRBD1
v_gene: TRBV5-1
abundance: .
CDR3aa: CASNAGTGASTDTQYF
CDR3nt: TGCGCCAGCAACGCAGGGACAGGGGCGAGCACAGATACGCAGTATTTT

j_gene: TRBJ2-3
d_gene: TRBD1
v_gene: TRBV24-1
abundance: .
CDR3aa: CATSDQRQGVGTDTQYF
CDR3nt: TGTGCCACCAGTGATCAACGACAGGGGGTGGGCACAGATACGCAGTATTTT

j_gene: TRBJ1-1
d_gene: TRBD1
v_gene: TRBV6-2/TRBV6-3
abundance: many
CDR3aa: CASSLQGARTEAFF
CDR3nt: TGTGCCAGCAGTCTCCAGGGGGCGCGGACTGAAGCTTTCTTT

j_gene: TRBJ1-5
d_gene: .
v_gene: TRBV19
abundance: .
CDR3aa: CASSIVWVSNQPQHF
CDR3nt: TGTGCCAGTAGTATAGTTTGGGTTAGCAATCAGCCCCAGCATTTT

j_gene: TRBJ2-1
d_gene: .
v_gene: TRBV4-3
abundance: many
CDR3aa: CASSQEIAPSEQFF
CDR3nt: TGCGCCAGCAGCCAAGAAATAGCCCCAAGTGAGCAGTTCTTC

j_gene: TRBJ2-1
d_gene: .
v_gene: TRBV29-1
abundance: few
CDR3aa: CSVEGFPGTPLPKYNEQFF
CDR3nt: TGCAGCGTTGAAGGGTTCCCCGGGACCCCCCTGCCAAAATACAATGAGCAGTTCTTC

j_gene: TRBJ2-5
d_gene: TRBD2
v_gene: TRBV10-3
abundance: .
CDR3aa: CAIREAGVEETQYF
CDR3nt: TGTGCCATCAGGGAAGCGGGAGTCGAAGAGACCCAGTACTTC

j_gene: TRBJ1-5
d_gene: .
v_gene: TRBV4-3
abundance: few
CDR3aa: CASSQDLPGQPQHF
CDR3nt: TGCGCCAGCAGCCAAGACCTCCCCGGACAGCCCCAGCATTTT

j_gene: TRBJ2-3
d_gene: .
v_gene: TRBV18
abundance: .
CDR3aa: CASSKKGLSTDTQYF
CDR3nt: TGTGCCAGCTCAAAAAAGGGACTCTCCACAGATACGCAGTATTTT

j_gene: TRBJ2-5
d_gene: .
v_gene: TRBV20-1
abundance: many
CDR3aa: CSARDLRGRQETQYF
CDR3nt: TGCAGTGCTAGAGATCTACGAGGGCGACAAGAGACCCAGTACTTC

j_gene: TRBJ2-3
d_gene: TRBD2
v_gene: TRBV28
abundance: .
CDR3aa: CASSPPIGLAETDTQYF
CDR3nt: TGTGCCAGCAGTCCTCCCATCGGACTAGCGGAGACAGATACGCAGTATTTT

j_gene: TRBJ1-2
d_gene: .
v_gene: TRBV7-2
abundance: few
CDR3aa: CASSLAGRTNYGYTF
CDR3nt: TGTGCCAGCAGTCTAGCGGGGAGGACCAACTATGGCTACACCTTC

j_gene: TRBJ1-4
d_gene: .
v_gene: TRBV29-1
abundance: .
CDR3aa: CSVEDLRGSEKLFF
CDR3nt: TGCAGCGTTGAAGATCTACGGGGGAGTGAAAAACTGTTTTTT

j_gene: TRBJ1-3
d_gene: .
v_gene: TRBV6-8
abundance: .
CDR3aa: CASRLHGTMIIGNTIYF
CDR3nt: TGTGCCAGCAGGCTTCACGGGACCATGATCATTGGAAACACCATATATTTT

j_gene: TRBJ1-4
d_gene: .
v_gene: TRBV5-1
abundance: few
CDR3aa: CASSFQGWANEKLFF
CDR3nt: TGCGCCAGCAGCTTTCAGGGTTGGGCTAATGAAAAACTGTTTTTT

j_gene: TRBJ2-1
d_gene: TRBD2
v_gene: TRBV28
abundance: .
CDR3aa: CASKSSGASIHEQFF
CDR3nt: TGTGCCAGCAAGTCTAGCGGGGCTAGCATTCATGAGCAGTTCTTC

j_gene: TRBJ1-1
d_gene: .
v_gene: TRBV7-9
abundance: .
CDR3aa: CASSLVSGSTEAFF
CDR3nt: TGTGCCAGCAGCTTAGTGTCGGGGTCCACTGAAGCTTTCTTT